The text below deals with one TCR beta chain. Unmatched junction bases numbered 3, after V lost 3 bases and J lost 7 bases. The germline CDR1 and CDR2 sequences are SGHRS and YFSETQ. CDR3 size: 15 residues. TCRdb passed the 5' RACE reads through MiXCR, listing each CDR3 protein once. The top ten clones hold 5.5% to 8% of a sample with a few hundred thousand distinct CDR3 sequences, roughly 10% of them seen once. This sample was included in a study of CD8 T cells in ankylosing spondylitis. The sequenced sample consisted of blood, either unsorted or a sorted T cell fraction (not recorded which). V gene TRBV5-1 combines with J gene TRBJ2-1; 14 positions match TRBD2. This sequence originates from a male donor with ankylosing spondylitis or in good health (not recorded which). The CDR3 DNA follows: TGCGCCAGCAGCTGGGGACTAGCGGGGGTTAATGAGCAGTTCTTC. It translates to CASSWGLAGVNEQFF. Looking up the rest from reference TRBV5-1 and TRBJ2-1 gives the full variable domain: KAGVTQTPRYLIKTRGQQVTLSCSPISGHRSVSWYQQTPGQGLQFLFEYFSETQRNKGNFPGRFSGRQFSNSRSEMNVSTLELGDSALYLCASSWGLAGVNEQFFGPGTRLTVL.